These T cell receptor beta chains were read from a single sample in a study of persistence of HIV-infected CD4 T cells. The protocol was immunoSEQ multiplex PCR, while the TCRdb copy is restricted to in-frame clones and leaves out a portion. The repertoire holds tens of thousands of clones, with approximately 90% as singletons. Their antigens remain unidentified. Here the sequenced sample was CD4+ T cells sorted from PBMCs after 18-hour stimulation, taken from a patient who received antiretroviral therapy. Every receptor here comes from an adult man with HIV who was CMV-seropositive. The CDR3 runs from the conserved cysteine through the conserved F or W. The order of the fields is J gene, D gene, clone size, CDR3 length, V gene, CDR3 protein, CDR3 DNA. The D gene is left open where the match is weak. The size field is filled for only some rows; it gives once, few, many or a size class.

TRBJ1-2 | . | . | 13 | TRBV5-5 | CASSFVRDYGYTF | TGTGCCAGCAGCTTCGTCAGGGACTATGGCTACACCTTC
TRBJ1-2 | . | once | 11 | TRBV14 | CASSQATGYTF | TGTGCCAGCAGCCAAGCTACTGGCTACACCTTC
TRBJ2-2 | TRBD2 | . | 15 | TRBV6-4 | CASRASGRGTGELFF | TGTGCCAGCAGAGCTAGCGGGAGAGGCACCGGGGAGCTGTTTTTT
TRBJ2-3 | . | . | 13 | TRBV4-3 | CASSRLTTDTQYF | TGCGCCAGCAGCCGCCTAACCACAGATACGCAGTATTTT
TRBJ2-7 | TRBD2 | . | 16 | TRBV5-3 | CARSRRLAGTSYEQYF | TGTGCCAGAAGCCGTCGACTAGCGGGGACTTCCTACGAGCAGTACTTC
TRBJ2-5 | . | . | 16 | TRBV6-2/TRBV6-3 | CASSYGQGVARETQYF | TGTGCCAGCAGTTACGGCCAAGGGGTCGCCCGGGAGACCCAGTACTTC
TRBJ1-2 | . | . | 16 | TRBV27 | CASSLGRGRGADGYTF | TGTGCCAGCAGTTTAGGTCGTGGCAGGGGCGCAGATGGCTACACCTTC
TRBJ1-3 | TRBD1 | . | 14 | TRBV30 | CAWNDREIGNTIYF | TGTGCCTGGAATGACAGGGAAATAGGAAACACCATATATTTT
TRBJ2-7 | . | few | 15 | TRBV5-1 | CASSPDVGVSNEQYF | TGCGCCAGCAGCCCAGATGTTGGGGTGTCGAACGAGCAGTACTTC
TRBJ1-4 | TRBD1 | . | 15 | TRBV30 | CAWSATGATNEKLFF | TGTGCCTGGAGCGCGACAGGGGCAACTAATGAAAAACTGTTTTTT
TRBJ2-4 | TRBD1 | . | 16 | TRBV5-5 | CASSPDPLTGDSIQYF | TGTGCCAGCAGCCCCGACCCTTTGACAGGGGACAGCATTCAGTACTTC
TRBJ1-6 | . | . | 17 | TRBV27 | CASSLSRTLQNNSPLHF | TGTGCCAGCAGTTTATCGCGGACTTTACAAAATAATTCACCCCTCCACTTT
TRBJ2-5 | . | . | 16 | TRBV10-3 | CAISDRRGGHEETQYF | TGTGCCATCAGTGACCGCAGGGGGGGCCACGAAGAGACCCAGTACTTC
TRBJ1-2 | . | . | 12 | TRBV30 | CASGHSRHGYTF | TGTGCCTCGGGGCACAGTCGGCATGGCTACACCTTC
TRBJ2-3 | . | . | 16 | TRBV18 | CASSPSVRPTGDTQYF | TGTGCCAGCTCACCGTCGGTACGGCCCACGGGGGATACGCAGTATTTT
TRBJ1-2 | . | . | 17 | TRBV5-6 | CASSQEGTKYSNYGYTF | TGTGCCAGCAGCCAGGAGGGGACGAAGTATTCTAACTATGGCTACACCTTC
TRBJ2-3 | . | . | 17 | TRBV7-2 | CASSLRRGASSTDTQYF | TGTGCCAGCAGCTTAAGGAGGGGAGCCTCTAGCACAGATACGCAGTATTTT
TRBJ1-1 | TRBD1 | . | 14 | TRBV15 | CATSLQGVNTEAFF | TGTGCCACCAGCCTCCAGGGGGTAAACACTGAAGCTTTCTTT
TRBJ2-5 | . | . | 13 | TRBV10-3 | CAISGDFRETQYF | TGTGCCATCAGCGGGGACTTCCGAGAGACCCAGTACTTC
TRBJ2-7 | . | . | 15 | TRBV5-6 | CASSLGQKNSYEQYF | TGTGCCAGCAGCTTGGGACAGAAAAATTCCTACGAGCAGTACTTC
TRBJ2-7 | . | once | 13 | TRBV30 | CAWQESGTSREYF | TGTGCCTGGCAGGAATCCGGGACATCCCGAGAGTACTTC
TRBJ1-1 | . | . | 14 | TRBV19 | CASKSGALNTEAFF | TGTGCCAGTAAAAGCGGGGCGCTGAACACTGAAGCTTTCTTT
TRBJ2-7 | . | . | 18 | TRBV28 | CASSPLWAGAFTPYEQYF | TGTGCCAGCAGTCCCCTGTGGGCAGGGGCCTTCACTCCCTACGAGCAGTACTTC
TRBJ1-2 | TRBD1 | . | 15 | TRBV10-3 | CAISESGQGGYGYTF | TGTGCCATCAGTGAGTCCGGACAGGGTGGCTATGGCTACACCTTC
TRBJ2-2 | . | . | 16 | TRBV7-8 | CASSLSVGRNTGELFF | TGTGCCAGCAGCTTAAGCGTCGGCAGGAACACCGGGGAGCTGTTTTTT
TRBJ1-4 | . | . | 16 | TRBV19 | CASSIVSAGNNEKLFF | TGTGCCAGTAGTATAGTATCGGCGGGGAATAATGAAAAACTGTTTTTT
TRBJ2-7 | . | . | 12 | TRBV6-5 | CASRLTVYEQYF | TGTGCCAGCAGACTCACAGTCTACGAGCAGTACTTC
TRBJ2-4 | . | . | 15 | TRBV4-1 | CASSQGTVAKNIQYF | TGCGCCAGCAGCCAAGGGACGGTAGCCAAAAACATTCAGTACTTC
TRBJ2-4 | TRBD2 | . | 14 | TRBV30 | CAWSVGGLANIQYF | TGTGCCTGGAGTGTAGGTGGACTAGCGAACATTCAGTACTTC